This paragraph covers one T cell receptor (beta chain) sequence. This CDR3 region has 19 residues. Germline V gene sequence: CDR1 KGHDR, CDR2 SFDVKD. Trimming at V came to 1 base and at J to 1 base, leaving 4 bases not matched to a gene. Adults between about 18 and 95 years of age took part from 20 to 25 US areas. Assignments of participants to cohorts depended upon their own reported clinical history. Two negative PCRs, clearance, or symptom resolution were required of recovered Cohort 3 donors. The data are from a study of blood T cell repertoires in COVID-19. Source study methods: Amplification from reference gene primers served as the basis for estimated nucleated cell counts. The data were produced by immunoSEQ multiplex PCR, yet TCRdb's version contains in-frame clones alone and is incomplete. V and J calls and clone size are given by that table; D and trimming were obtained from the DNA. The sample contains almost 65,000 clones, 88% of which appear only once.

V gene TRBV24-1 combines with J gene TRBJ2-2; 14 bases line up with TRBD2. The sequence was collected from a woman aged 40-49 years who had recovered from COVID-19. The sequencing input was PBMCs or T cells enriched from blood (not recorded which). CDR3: CATSDFPGTSGGNTGELFF. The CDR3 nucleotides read TGTGCCACCAGTGATTTCCCCGGGACTAGCGGGGGGAACACCGGGGAGCTGTTTTTT.